The 27 T cell receptor beta chains presented below share a single source sample, sequenced in a study of identical twins. TCRdb reprocessed the 5' RACE reads via MiXCR and lists one record per CDR3 protein. The sample includes 1.5 million to 2 million distinct CDR3 sequences, about 32% of them seen just once. The sequenced sample consisted of cord blood. These receptors all stem from a newborn girl in good health.

In its sample, this clonotype was seen many times. The chain couples TRBV29-1 to TRBJ1-2; no reliable D call. CDR1 SQVTM and CDR2 ANQGSEA come from the germline V gene. The CDR3 runs to 12 residues. Trimming left V 6 bases short and J 2 bases short, with 10 bases between. CDR3: CSVLWENYGYTF. CDR3 bases: TGCAGCGTCCTCTGGGAAAACTATGGCTACACCTTC.

This chain uses TRBV25-1 with TRBJ1-1, with 9 bases aligning to TRBD1. From germline, CDR1 is MGHDK and CDR2 SYGVNS. The CDR3 is made up of 16 amino acids. V lost 3 bases to trimming and J lost 1 base; unmatched junction nucleotides: 6. CDR3 sequence: CASSDPIQGANTEAFF. The DNA for the CDR3 is TGTGCCAGCAGTGACCCAATACAGGGGGCGAACACTGAAGCTTTCTTT.

This rearrangement joins TRBV5-1 to TRBJ2-5; 12 nucleotides match TRBD2. The CDR3 runs 16 residues. Per the germline V gene, CDR1 is SGHRS and CDR2 is YFSETQ. V shed 4 bases and J 11 bases; nucleotides not matched to a gene: 15. The CDR3 DNA is TGCGCCAGCAGCCCTCGACTAGCGGGAGACTACAATGAGCAGTACTTC. Translation: CASSPRLAGDYNEQYF.

This clonotype occurred many times. V and J are TRBV24-1 and TRBJ2-3; D may be TRBD2 (5 bases). Germline-derived CDR1 and CDR2 are KGHDR and SFDVKD. The V and J ends lost 1 base and 5 bases respectively, with 6 bases between them. This CDR3 has 13 residues. CDR3 DNA: TGTGCCACCAGTGATTTTCGGGGAGATACGCAGTATTTT. Its protein product is CATSDFRGDTQYF.

V gene TRBV20-1 combines with J gene TRBJ2-7; a possible D gene is TRBD1 (5 bases). The CDR3 consists of 15 residues. CDR1 and CDR2 from the germline V gene are DFQATT and SNEGSKA (reference sequence). V dropped 2 bases and J dropped 1 base, with 15 bases sitting between them. The CDR3 reads CSARSQGRGSYEQYF. The CDR3 region has the DNA TGCAGTGCTAGATCTCAGGGAAGGGGATCCTACGAGCAGTACTTC.

The CDR3 DNA reads as TGCGCACTAGCGGGGGACATCGGGGAGCTGTTTTTT. Its protein product is CALAGDIGELFF. The rearrangement links TRBV20-1 to TRBJ2-2; 11 bases are shared with TRBD2. Per the germline V gene, CDR1 is DFQATT and CDR2 is SNEGSKA (reference sequence). The length of the CDR3 is 12 residues.

The chain uses TRBV5-1 and TRBJ2-7; D might be TRBD1 or TRBD2, each matching 5 bases. This CDR3 region has 13 residues. The germline CDR1 and CDR2 sequences are SGHRS and YFSETQ. The V and J ends lost 5 bases and 7 bases respectively, with 16 bases between them. The CDR3 protein is CASRRDPRNEQYF. CDR3 coding DNA: TGCGCCAGCAGGAGGGACCCCCGCAATGAGCAGTACTTC.

This clonotype was seen a few times. The J gene is TRBJ2-7, the V gene TRBV10-3; TRBD2 matches 9 bases. The CDR3 loop spans 16 amino acids. CDR1 is ENHRY, CDR2 SYGVKD, per germline. The V segment lost 0 bases and the J segment 7 bases; nucleotides outside the gene matches: 10. The CDR3 DNA reads TGTGCCATCAGTGAGTCGGGGACTAGCCTGCCTAATGAGCAGTACTTC. It encodes CAISESGTSLPNEQYF.

The J gene is TRBJ1-1, the V gene TRBV7-9; D unresolved. In germline, CDR1 is SEHNR, CDR2 FQNEAQ (reference sequence). The CDR3 contains 12 residues. Trimming stripped 6 bases from V and 2 bases from J, with 7 bases between. The CDR3 here is CASRKTNTEAFF. The CDR3 nucleotides are TGTGCCAGCAGGAAAACAAACACTGAAGCTTTCTTT.

This clonotype was recorded a few times. The CDR3 DNA sequence: TGCAGCGTTGAAGGGGACACCTCTGGGGCCAACGTCCTGACTTTC. Its protein product is CSVEGDTSGANVLTF. V gene TRBV29-1 combines with J gene TRBJ2-6, with TRBD1 as a possible D gene (6 bases). V was shortened by 1 base and J by 0 bases, with 7 bases between the two germline ends. Germline CDR1 is SQVTM and CDR2 is ANQGSEA. This CDR3 has 15 amino acids.

The sample holds many counts of this clonotype. V is TRBV7-8 and J is TRBJ1-5; D perhaps matches TRBD1 (5 bases). The CDR3 covers 12 residues. Per the germline V gene, CDR1 is SGHVS and CDR2 is FQNEAQ. Trimming removed 5 bases from V and 5 bases from J, with 7 bases in between. The CDR3 DNA reads TGTGCCAGCAGCCTGACAGATCAGCCCCAGCATTTT. Its protein is CASSLTDQPQHF.

The rearrangement joins TRBV20-1 to TRBJ2-7; TRBD2 is a possible D gene (6 bases). The length of the CDR3 is 13 residues. Germline V gives CDR1 DFQATT, CDR2 SNEGSKA (reference sequence). The V end was cut by 6 bases, the J end by 6 bases, with 18 bases between. As DNA, the CDR3 is TGCAGTGCCGAGTTCGGGGGAGCTAGCGAGCAGTACTTC. Translation gives CSAEFGGASEQYF.

The rearrangement uses TRBV12-3 or TRBV12-4 and TRBJ2-2, with 7 bases identical to TRBD2. This CDR3 region has 14 residues. V lost 3 bases to trimming and J lost 5 bases; unmatched junction nucleotides: 3. CDR3 in amino acids: CASSLVGGTGELFF. CDR3 nucleotides: TGTGCCAGCAGTTTGGTGGGGGGGACCGGGGAGCTGTTTTTT.

This chain connects TRBV7-9 to TRBJ1-6; D call uncertain. The CDR3 loop spans 11 amino acids. CDR1 is SEHNR, CDR2 FQNEAQ, per germline (reference sequence). V was pared by 8 bases and J by 7 bases, with 6 bases between. Written as DNA, the CDR3 is TGTGCCAGCGGCCCGAATTCACCCCTCCACTTT. It yields the protein CASGPNSPLHF.

The rearrangement joins TRBV27 to TRBJ1-1; 7 positions agree with TRBD1. J was trimmed by 1 base and V by 2 bases; bases with no gene match: 4. Germline CDR1 is MNHEY and CDR2 is SMNVEV (reference sequence). CDR3 length equals 15 residues. CDR3 region: CASSLQGGANTEAFF. The CDR3 DNA reads as TGTGCCAGCAGTTTACAGGGGGGGGCGAACACTGAAGCTTTCTTT.

The rearrangement uses TRBV5-1 and TRBJ2-3; the match to TRBD2 covers 7 bases. The CDR3 is 16 residues long. Germline lookup yields CDR1 SGHRS and CDR2 YFSETQ. V shed 1 base, J shed 0 bases, and the junction held 5 bases outside the gene matches. CDR3 in DNA: TGCGCCAGCAGCTTGCTAGCGGTTGCAAGCACAGATACGCAGTATTTT. The encoded protein is CASSLLAVASTDTQYF.

This chain uses TRBV5-6 with TRBJ2-5; 10 bases match TRBD1. In germline, CDR1 is SGHDT, CDR2 YYEEEE. The CDR3 runs 17 residues. J lost 5 bases, V lost 4 bases, and 14 bases had no gene match. In DNA form, the CDR3 reads TGTGCCAGCAGCGCGCCTCCGACAGGGGGCAGAGGGGAGACCCAGTACTTC. It specifies CASSAPPTGGRGETQYF. Filled out from reference TRBV5-6 and TRBJ2-5, the complete variable domain reads DAGVTQSPTHLIKTRGQQVTLRCSPKSGHDTVSWYQQALGQGPQFIFQYYEEEERQRGNFPDRFSGHQFPNYSSELNVNALLLGDSALYLCASSAPPTGGRGETQYFGPGTRLLVL.

This clonotype was counted only a few times. This rearrangement joins TRBV2 to TRBJ2-5, with no clear D. CDR3 length: 12 amino acids. The germline V and J ends were trimmed by 7 bases and 3 bases, with 9 bases remaining between them. Looked up from germline, CDR1 is SNHLY and CDR2 is FYNNEI. DNA of the CDR3: TGTGCCAGCAAACGGTTTGAAGAGACCCAGTACTTC. Translated: CASKRFEETQYF.

The genes are TRBV3-1 and TRBJ2-7; D is possibly TRBD2 (6 bases). This CDR3 is 14 amino acids long. Germline V gene sequence: CDR1 LGHDT, CDR2 YNNKEL (reference sequence). V was clipped by 3 bases and J by 7 bases, with 16 bases between them. CDR3 in amino acids: CASSHRLGAGEQYF. The DNA of the CDR3 is TGTGCCAGCAGCCACCGACTAGGGGCAGGGGAGCAGTACTTC.

This clonotype has a handful of counts. The genes are TRBV20-1 and TRBJ2-1, with TRBD2 matching over 9 bases. The V gene end was trimmed by 3 bases and the J gene end by 1 base; junction bases not matched to a gene: 4. CDR1 and CDR2 (germline): DFQATT, SNEGSKA (reference sequence). The CDR3 sequence is 15 residues long. CDR3 sequence: CSASPLAGSYNEQFF. The CDR3 nucleotides read TGCAGTGCTAGTCCTCTAGCGGGATCCTACAATGAGCAGTTCTTC.

This clonotype was seen only once. The chain has TRBV7-2 and TRBJ2-7; 8 bases match TRBD2. J gave up 1 base and V 4 bases, and 6 bases lay outside the gene matches. The germline gives CDR1 SGHTA, CDR2 FQGNSA. CDR3 length: 15 amino acids. CDR3 nucleotide sequence: TGTGCCAGCAGCTATAGCGGGGTCCGGTCCTACGAGCAGTACTTC. As protein: CASSYSGVRSYEQYF.

The sample holds a few counts of this clonotype. J is TRBJ2-1 and V is TRBV2, with 8 bases fitting TRBD1. CDR1 SNHLY and CDR2 FYNNEI come from the germline V gene. The CDR3 is 12 residues long. V trimming: 4 bases; J trimming: 13 bases; junction bases outside the gene matches: 6. The CDR3 is CASSADRGGQFF. CDR3 DNA sequence: TGTGCCAGCAGTGCAGACAGGGGTGGTCAGTTCTTC.

The chain joins TRBV13 to TRBJ2-3, with D unresolved. CDR3 length: 18 residues. From germline, CDR1 is PRHDT and CDR2 FYEKMQ (reference sequence). V dropped 0 bases and J dropped 0 bases, with 16 bases sitting between them. This chain's CDR3 is CASSLGGRVPTSTDTQYF. The CDR3 DNA sequence: TGTGCCAGCAGCTTAGGCGGTAGGGTACCCACTAGCACAGATACGCAGTATTTT.

The chain employs TRBV12-5 and TRBJ2-1, with 8 bases that match TRBD2. CDR1 and CDR2 (germline): LGHNT, FRNRAP. V dropped 6 bases and J dropped 7; count of bases not matched to a gene: 14. The CDR3 spans 16 residues. The CDR3 here is CASGLAGSGRRNEQFF. The CDR3, as DNA: TGTGCTAGTGGGCTTGCTGGGAGCGGGAGAAGGAATGAGCAGTTCTTC.

The chain uses TRBV20-1 and TRBJ2-7, with TRBD2 as a possible D gene (5 bases). Germline values: CDR1 DFQATT, CDR2 SNEGSKA (reference sequence). V was shortened by 2 bases and J by 3 bases, with 20 bases between the two germline ends. This CDR3 has 16 residues. The CDR3 sequence: CSARRPTRRGFYEQYF. The CDR3 region has the DNA TGCAGTGCTAGACGGCCAACTAGACGGGGATTCTACGAGCAGTACTTC.

This clonotype was picked up a small number of times. V and J are TRBV27 and TRBJ2-1; 12 bases fit TRBD2. The CDR3 runs to 16 residues. After removal of 6 bases from V and 5 bases from J, the junction contained 8 bases not matched to a gene. The germline gives CDR1 MNHEY, CDR2 SMNVEV (reference sequence). In nucleotides, the CDR3 is TGTGCCAGCAGCATCACTAGCGGGAGGAAAGACAATGAGCAGTTCTTC. This encodes CASSITSGRKDNEQFF.

This clonotype was counted a few times. This chain links TRBV20-1 with TRBJ2-7, with 10 positions matching TRBD1. CDR3 size: 13 residues. V trimming: 4 bases; J trimming: 6 bases; junction bases outside the gene matches: 6. The germline CDR1 and CDR2 sequences are DFQATT and SNEGSKA (reference sequence). CDR3 in DNA: TGCAGTGCTATGGGACAGGGGAAAGTCGAGCAGTACTTC. This codes for CSAMGQGKVEQYF.